This paragraph reports one T cell receptor beta chain. This sample was taken from a study of blood T cells in healthy people across ages. Whole-study context: There was about one barcoded beta molecule captured by template switching per two T cells.

Primed by a sample-barcoded 5' primer and a J-beta primer mix, a second PCR proceeded for about 7 to 11 cycles. Each CDR3 protein gets one entry after TCRdb re-called the 5' RACE reads with MiXCR. The sample has roughly 2 million distinct CDR3 sequences; around 48% are singletons. Every participating donor contributed 9.5 to 10 milliliters of peripheral blood through a draw. Germline V gene data show CDR1 as SGHTA and CDR2 as FQGNSA. Trimming took 2 bases from V and 3 from J; bases not matched to a gene: 16. The CDR3 sequence is 20 residues long. The clonotype was recovered from a woman between 40 and 55 years old in good health. The sample consisted of blood. The rearrangement joins TRBV7-2 to TRBJ2-2; 9 bases are a match to TRBD2. The CDR3 DNA follows: TGTGCCAGCAGCTTACAGTCTCGTCGGGGCGGGGGGGCGGACACCGGGGAGCTGTTTTTT. Amino acid sequence: CASSLQSRRGGGADTGELFF.